One sample yielded the 21 T cell receptor beta chains listed below, sequenced in a study of shared clonotypes between healthy human individuals. The assay was immunoSEQ multiplex PCR, and TCRdb's table has in-frame clones only and misses some. The profile shows 2 million to 3 million clones, under 95% of them singletons. Sequenced sample: naive CD4+ T cells from PBMCs. Subset meaning: CD45RA+ positively selected. Receptors were obtained from a young man in good health. Some clones in this sample may be carry-over from other donors' samples.

Comment on this clone: Other DNA sequences in the same sample also yield this CDR3. The chain couples TRBV7-3 to TRBJ2-1; D gene ambiguous. V was pared by 2 bases and J by 2 bases, with 4 bases between. The CDR3 consists of 13 residues. Germline V gives CDR1 SGHTA, CDR2 FQGTGA. In DNA, the CDR3 is TGTGCCAGCAGCTTAGGCCCCTACAATGAGCAGTTCTTC. Translation gives CASSLGPYNEQFF.

The chain joins TRBV6-5 to TRBJ1-2; no clear D gene. Trimming cost V 7 bases and J 1 base, with 10 bases left between them. CDR1 and CDR2 (germline): MNHEY, SVGAGI. This CDR3 region has 13 residues. CDR3 amino acids: CASTNGVNYGYTF. CDR3 coding DNA: TGTGCCAGCACCAACGGGGTTAACTATGGCTACACCTTC.

This chain's CDR3 is CASSARFGVKNSPLHF. The CDR3 nucleotides read TGTGCCAGCAGTGCCCGGTTTGGGGTAAAAAATTCACCCCTCCACTTT. This rearrangement joins TRBV25-1 to TRBJ1-6; D unclear. From germline, CDR1 is MGHDK and CDR2 SYGVNS. The CDR3 is 16 residues long. The V end was cut by 4 bases, the J end by 7 bases, with 17 bases between.

The sample holds one count of this clone. The genes are TRBV2 and TRBJ2-5, with a weak D call TRBD2 (5 bases). The germline CDR1 and CDR2 sequences are SNHLY and FYNNEI. This CDR3 spans 14 amino acids. The V and J ends lost 5 bases and 1 base respectively, with 11 bases between them. CDR3 sequence: CASSSLLAQETQYF. CDR3 nucleotides: TGTGCCAGCAGTTCCTTGCTAGCCCAAGAGACCCAGTACTTC.

The V call is TRBV2, the J call TRBJ2-1; TRBD1 agrees at 10 bases. The germline gives CDR1 SNHLY, CDR2 FYNNEI. This CDR3 contains 15 residues. Unmatched junction bases numbered 3, after V lost 4 bases and J lost 3 bases. The CDR3 bases are TGTGCCAGCAGTGCCGGGACAGGGGACTACAATGAGCAGTTCTTC. Amino acid sequence: CASSAGTGDYNEQFF.

V is TRBV30 and J is TRBJ2-1; no reliable D call. The CDR3 is 13 amino acids. V shed 3 bases and J shed 0 bases, with 6 bases lying between them. Germline CDR1 reads GTSNPN; CDR2 reads SVGIG (reference sequence). The DNA for the CDR3 is TGTGCCTGGAGCTTTCGCTCCTACAATGAGCAGTTCTTC. As protein: CAWSFRSYNEQFF.

The CDR3 DNA sequence: TGCGCCAGCAGCTTGGATGGAATCCAAGAGACCCAGTACTTC. Its protein is CASSLDGIQETQYF. The chain combines TRBV5-1 with TRBJ2-5; D gene uncertain. Trimming shortened V by 0 bases and J by 1 base, and 7 bases separated the two germline ends. Germline assignment: CDR1 SGHRS and CDR2 YFSETQ. This CDR3 comprises 14 residues.

The CDR3 sequence is CSVVGDGDYEQYF. As DNA, the CDR3 is TGCAGCGTTGTAGGGGACGGGGACTACGAGCAGTACTTC. The chain combines TRBV29-1 with TRBJ2-5; D tentatively reads TRBD1 or TRBD2 (5 bases each). Matching the DNA end better, TRBJ2-7 makes the J call doubtful. CDR3 length: 13 residues. Germline assignment: CDR1 SQVTM and CDR2 ANQGSEA.

This clone was recorded once. This chain connects TRBV28 to TRBJ2-3; D perhaps matches TRBD2 (7 bases). The CDR3 has 16 residues. V was shortened by 6 bases and J by 3 bases, with 19 bases between the two germline ends. Germline-derived CDR1 and CDR2 are MDHEN and SYDVKM. CDR3 sequence reads: CASRWGGGGTTDTQYF. For the CDR3, the DNA is TGTGCCAGCAGGTGGGGGGGCGGCGGGACGACAGATACGCAGTATTTT.

Points on this clone: Other DNA sequences within the sample encode an identical CDR3. This chain uses TRBV5-1 with TRBJ2-7; 10 positions match TRBD2. Unmatched junction bases numbered 2, after V lost 0 bases and J lost 2 bases. This CDR3 is 15 amino acids long. Germline-derived CDR1 and CDR2 are SGHRS and YFSETQ. The CDR3 loop is CASSLASGSTYEQYF. The CDR3 coding sequence is TGCGCCAGCAGCTTGGCTAGCGGGAGTACCTACGAGCAGTACTTC.

The rearrangement uses TRBV27 and TRBJ2-7; D remains unclear. The CDR3 is made up of 15 amino acids. Per the germline V gene, CDR1 is MNHEY and CDR2 is SMNVEV (reference sequence). Trimming cost V 6 bases and J 1 base, with 16 bases left between them. CDR3 in amino acids: CASSRTTLVSYEQYF. The CDR3 nucleotides read TGTGCCAGCAGCCGCACAACCTTAGTTTCCTACGAGCAGTACTTC.

This chain connects TRBV5-4 to TRBJ1-2; 9 nucleotides match TRBD1. This CDR3 comprises 16 residues. V trimming: 2 bases; J trimming: 6 bases; junction bases outside the gene matches: 11. In germline, CDR1 is SGHNT, CDR2 YYREEE (reference sequence). Here the CDR3 DNA reads TGTGCCAGCAGCTTACAGGGGGCGAATATTGTGGATGGCTACACCTTC. The encoded protein is CASSLQGANIVDGYTF.

This clone came up once. The rearrangement uses TRBV6-1 and TRBJ2-7, with TRBD2 identical over 8 bases. The CDR3 is 15 amino acids. Germline CDR1 is MNHNS and CDR2 is SASEGT. Trimming cost V 7 bases and J 2 bases; bases outside gene matches: 10. The CDR3 region is CASNIGAGGTYEQYF. As DNA, the CDR3 is TGTGCCAGCAATATTGGGGCGGGAGGAACCTACGAGCAGTACTTC.

The chain couples TRBV4-2 to TRBJ1-1; D call uncertain. Germline values: CDR1 LGHNA, CDR2 YNFKEQ. The CDR3 is made up of 15 amino acids. V lost 2 bases, J lost 1 base, and 11 bases lay in between. Here the CDR3 DNA reads TGTGCCAGCAGCCAAATTACAGACACGAACACTGAAGCTTTCTTT. Translation gives CASSQITDTNTEAFF.

The V gene is TRBV7-4, the J gene TRBJ2-4, with D tentatively TRBD1 (6 bases). Germline V gives CDR1 SGHVT, CDR2 SQSDAQ. V was clipped by 5 bases and J by 6 bases, with 11 bases between them. The CDR3 is 13 residues long. The CDR3 coding sequence is TGTGCCAGCAGCCCCATAGGGGGAAACATTCAGTACTTC. Protein: CASSPIGGNIQYF.

A word on this clone: Other DNA sequences in the sample encode the same CDR3. The V gene is TRBV6-5, the J gene TRBJ1-3; 9 bases match TRBD1. Germline assignment: CDR1 MNHEY and CDR2 SVGAGI. The CDR3 extends over 15 amino acids. V lost 5 bases, J lost 4 bases, and 6 bases stayed unmatched. CDR3 sequence (DNA): TGTGCCAGCAGTCCGGACAGGGGAAGAGGAAACACCATATATTTT. Protein: CASSPDRGRGNTIYF.

The chain employs TRBV10-1 and TRBJ2-1; 7 bases line up with TRBD2. CDR1 and CDR2 from the germline V gene are WNHNN and SYGVQD (reference sequence). This CDR3 contains 15 residues. V was clipped by 4 bases and J by 5 bases; unmatched bases: 8. This CDR3 reads CASSVVGGSNNEQFF. CDR3 DNA sequence: TGCGCCAGCAGTGTTGTCGGCGGGAGTAACAATGAGCAGTTCTTC.

The chain couples TRBV28 to TRBJ2-7; 15 nucleotides align to TRBD2. The V and J ends lost 3 bases and 3 bases, in that order; junction bases with no gene match: 6. The V gene's germline CDR1 is MDHEN and CDR2 SYDVKM. There are 17 residues in the CDR3. The CDR3 loop reads CASSLPGLAGGVYEQYF. The CDR3 nucleotides are TGTGCCAGCAGTTTGCCGGGACTAGCGGGAGGAGTCTACGAGCAGTACTTC.

V usage is TRBV28 and J usage is TRBJ2-7; D tentatively reads TRBD1 or TRBD2 (8 bases each). Germline V gene sequence: CDR1 MDHEN, CDR2 SYDVKM. This CDR3 has 20 residues. V was trimmed by 5 bases and J by 0 bases, leaving 29 bases between them. CDR3 sequence reads: CASSLPSYRGVAGYSYEQYF. The CDR3 nucleotides read TGTGCCAGCAGTCTACCCTCCTACAGGGGGGTAGCGGGGTACTCCTACGAGCAGTACTTC.

Note on this clone: The same CDR3 can be traced to other DNA sequences in this sample. The chain combines TRBV18 with TRBJ2-1; D gene unclear. CDR1 and CDR2 (germline): KGHSH, LQKENI. This CDR3 spans 15 amino acids. Between the trimmed V and J ends, which lost 2 bases and 0 bases, there was a span of 8 bases. The CDR3 region has the DNA TGTGCCAGCTCACCAAATGGCGGCTCCTACAATGAGCAGTTCTTC. The encoded protein is CASSPNGGSYNEQFF.

V gene TRBV6-5 combines with J gene TRBJ2-7, with TRBD1 as a possible D gene (6 bases). CDR1 is MNHEY, CDR2 SVGAGI, per germline. V was trimmed by 0 bases and J by 0 bases, leaving 9 bases between them. There are 15 residues in the CDR3. The CDR3 DNA reads TGTGCCAGCAGTTACTCGCTGGGGGCCTCCTACGAGCAGTACTTC. It specifies CASSYSLGASYEQYF.